This is a list of T cell receptor beta chains from one sample in a study of a mutant IDH1 vaccine in newly diagnosed glioma. Sequencing used immunoSEQ multiplex PCR; TCRdb keeps in-frame clones, though not all of them. The data contain over 75,000 clones, around nine tenths of them singletons. Sample: PBMCs, taken from a glioma patient treated with radiotherapy, temozolomide or both. These receptors were taken from a woman aged 45 to 65 with glioma. Both conserved end residues are part of each CDR3. Each record gives: V gene, clone size, D gene, J gene, CDR3 protein, CDR3 DNA. A D gene is named only where the DNA matches it firmly. Not every row has a clone size; where given, it reads once, few, many or a size class.

V gene: TRBV30; clone size: NA; D gene: TRBD1; J gene: TRBJ2-7; CDR3 protein: CAWSATGYEQYF; CDR3 DNA: TGTGCCTGGAGCGCGACAGGGTACGAGCAGTACTTC
V gene: TRBV27; clone size: NA; D gene: NA; J gene: TRBJ2-1; CDR3 protein: CASSYIKLDYNEQFF; CDR3 DNA: TGTGCCAGCAGTTATATTAAGTTGGATTACAATGAGCAGTTCTTC
V gene: TRBV28; clone size: NA; D gene: TRBD2; J gene: TRBJ2-7; CDR3 protein: CASSLMRGSSYEQYF; CDR3 DNA: TGTGCCAGCAGTTTGATGCGGGGGAGCTCCTACGAGCAGTACTTC
V gene: TRBV7-9; clone size: NA; D gene: NA; J gene: TRBJ2-7; CDR3 protein: CASSLGGQVYEQYF; CDR3 DNA: TGTGCCAGCAGCTTAGGGGGGCAAGTCTACGAGCAGTACTTC
V gene: TRBV2; clone size: NA; D gene: TRBD1; J gene: TRBJ1-5; CDR3 protein: CASSDSGGRNQPQHF; CDR3 DNA: TGTGCCAGCAGTGATTCAGGGGGGCGCAATCAGCCCCAGCATTTT
V gene: TRBV29-1; clone size: once; D gene: TRBD2; J gene: TRBJ2-1; CDR3 protein: CSVGKTSGYNEQFF; CDR3 DNA: TGCAGCGTTGGTAAGACTAGCGGATACAATGAGCAGTTCTTC
V gene: TRBV28; clone size: once; D gene: TRBD2; J gene: TRBJ2-1; CDR3 protein: CASSPLPGLAGGHGSYNEQFF; CDR3 DNA: TGTGCCAGCAGTCCCTTACCCGGACTAGCGGGAGGACATGGGTCCTACAATGAGCAGTTCTTC
V gene: TRBV27; clone size: few; D gene: NA; J gene: TRBJ1-1; CDR3 protein: CASSLSGGGTEAFF; CDR3 DNA: TGTGCCAGCAGTTTATCTGGGGGTGGCACTGAAGCTTTCTTT
V gene: TRBV7-9; clone size: NA; D gene: NA; J gene: TRBJ2-5; CDR3 protein: CASSEWRGPETQYF; CDR3 DNA: TGTGCCAGCAGCGAGTGGCGGGGGCCTGAGACCCAGTACTTC
V gene: TRBV27; clone size: once; D gene: TRBD2; J gene: TRBJ2-1; CDR3 protein: CASSSQREGRDNEQFF; CDR3 DNA: TGTGCCAGCAGCTCCCAGCGGGAGGGCCGCGACAATGAGCAGTTCTTC
V gene: TRBV6-1; clone size: NA; D gene: NA; J gene: TRBJ1-5; CDR3 protein: CASSLSQPQHF; CDR3 DNA: TGTGCCAGCAGTCTCTCTCAACCCCAGCATTTT
V gene: TRBV7-8; clone size: NA; D gene: TRBD2; J gene: TRBJ2-1; CDR3 protein: CASSLARLAGSYNEQFF; CDR3 DNA: TGTGCCAGCAGCTTAGCGCGGCTAGCGGGTTCCTACAATGAGCAGTTCTTC
V gene: TRBV9; clone size: NA; D gene: NA; J gene: TRBJ2-1; CDR3 protein: CASSGTESDYNEQFF; CDR3 DNA: TGTGCCAGCAGCGGGACAGAGAGCGACTACAATGAGCAGTTCTTC
V gene: TRBV19; clone size: NA; D gene: NA; J gene: TRBJ2-5; CDR3 protein: CASSIVPYSQETQYF; CDR3 DNA: TGTGCCAGTAGTATAGTCCCTTATAGTCAAGAGACCCAGTACTTC
V gene: TRBV7-3; clone size: NA; D gene: NA; J gene: TRBJ2-7; CDR3 protein: CASSPMKGREQYF; CDR3 DNA: TGTGCCAGCAGCCCCATGAAGGGGCGCGAGCAGTACTTC
V gene: TRBV5-4; clone size: NA; D gene: TRBD2; J gene: TRBJ2-7; CDR3 protein: CASSLAGVQLGVEQYF; CDR3 DNA: TGTGCCAGCAGCCTAGCGGGAGTCCAACTGGGGGTCGAGCAGTACTTC
V gene: TRBV4-1; clone size: NA; D gene: NA; J gene: TRBJ2-1; CDR3 protein: CASTPRTVTYNEQFF; CDR3 DNA: TGCGCCAGCACCCCACGAACGGTTACCTACAATGAGCAGTTCTTC
V gene: TRBV30; clone size: NA; D gene: TRBD1; J gene: TRBJ2-3; CDR3 protein: CAWGGQGKDTQYF; CDR3 DNA: TGTGCCTGGGGAGGACAGGGGAAAGATACGCAGTATTTT
V gene: TRBV6-5; clone size: NA; D gene: NA; J gene: TRBJ2-1; CDR3 protein: CASSYGALGNEQFF; CDR3 DNA: TGTGCCAGCAGTTACGGAGCACTTGGCAATGAGCAGTTCTTC
V gene: TRBV5-4; clone size: once; D gene: TRBD2; J gene: TRBJ2-7; CDR3 protein: CASSLGLAGVRYGQYF; CDR3 DNA: TGTGCCAGCAGCCTCGGACTAGCGGGGGTACGCTACGGGCAGTACTTC
V gene: TRBV20-1; clone size: NA; D gene: NA; J gene: TRBJ1-1; CDR3 protein: CSARRFSEAFF; CDR3 DNA: TGCAGTGCTAGAAGGTTTTCTGAAGCTTTCTTT
V gene: TRBV9; clone size: NA; D gene: NA; J gene: TRBJ2-7; CDR3 protein: CASSVGSGHDYEQYF; CDR3 DNA: TGTGCCAGCAGCGTAGGTAGCGGCCACGACTACGAGCAGTACTTC
V gene: TRBV12-5; clone size: NA; D gene: TRBD2; J gene: TRBJ2-1; CDR3 protein: CASGLPGLAGAGEQFF; CDR3 DNA: TGTGCTAGTGGGCTCCCGGGACTAGCGGGAGCAGGTGAGCAGTTCTTC
V gene: TRBV2; clone size: NA; D gene: NA; J gene: TRBJ1-2; CDR3 protein: CASSGPTGPIFGYTF; CDR3 DNA: TGTGCCAGCAGTGGGCCCACCGGTCCTATATTTGGCTACACCTTC
V gene: TRBV16; clone size: NA; D gene: TRBD1; J gene: TRBJ1-5; CDR3 protein: CASSQSGQSNQPQHF; CDR3 DNA: TGTGCCAGCAGCCAATCGGGACAGAGCAATCAGCCCCAGCATTTT
V gene: TRBV5-1; clone size: NA; D gene: TRBD2; J gene: TRBJ2-7; CDR3 protein: CASSSGGSGYEQYF; CDR3 DNA: TGCGCCAGCAGCTCCGGCGGGAGTGGCTACGAGCAGTACTTC
V gene: TRBV28; clone size: NA; D gene: NA; J gene: TRBJ2-7; CDR3 protein: CASSLANKYEQYF; CDR3 DNA: TGTGCCAGCAGTTTAGCTAATAAGTACGAGCAGTACTTC
V gene: TRBV19; clone size: NA; D gene: TRBD2; J gene: TRBJ2-1; CDR3 protein: CASSTREDNEQFF; CDR3 DNA: TGTGCCAGTAGTACGCGGGAGGACAATGAGCAGTTCTTC
V gene: TRBV6-1; clone size: once; D gene: NA; J gene: TRBJ2-7; CDR3 protein: CASSESGNRYEQYF; CDR3 DNA: TGTGCCAGCAGTGAATCCGGGAATAGGTACGAGCAGTACTTC
V gene: TRBV5-1; clone size: NA; D gene: TRBD1; J gene: TRBJ1-3; CDR3 protein: CASSLGDRGNTIYF; CDR3 DNA: TGCGCCAGCAGCTTGGGGGACAGGGGAAACACCATATATTTT
V gene: TRBV19; clone size: NA; D gene: NA; J gene: TRBJ2-7; CDR3 protein: CASSPQVVYPYEQYF; CDR3 DNA: TGTGCCAGTAGTCCACAGGTTGTGTATCCCTACGAGCAGTACTTC
V gene: TRBV27; clone size: NA; D gene: NA; J gene: TRBJ1-5; CDR3 protein: CASSSNPTGRTYSNQPQHF; CDR3 DNA: TGTGCCAGCAGTTCGAACCCAACGGGACGGACTTATAGCAATCAGCCCCAGCATTTT
V gene: TRBV30; clone size: NA; D gene: NA; J gene: TRBJ2-1; CDR3 protein: CAWSFAGSYNEQFF; CDR3 DNA: TGTGCCTGGAGTTTCGCGGGATCTTACAATGAGCAGTTCTTC
V gene: TRBV18; clone size: few; D gene: NA; J gene: TRBJ1-1; CDR3 protein: CASSQGVRDTEAFF; CDR3 DNA: TGTGCCAGCTCTCAAGGGGTAAGAGACACTGAAGCTTTCTTT
V gene: TRBV4-2; clone size: NA; D gene: TRBD1; J gene: TRBJ1-1; CDR3 protein: CASSQDAGQGNTEAFF; CDR3 DNA: TGTGCCAGCAGCCAAGATGCAGGACAGGGGAACACTGAAGCTTTCTTT
V gene: TRBV5-1; clone size: NA; D gene: TRBD2; J gene: TRBJ2-1; CDR3 protein: CASSLAETSVRNEQFF; CDR3 DNA: TGCGCCAGCAGCTTGGCCGAGACTAGCGTGCGCAATGAGCAGTTCTTC
V gene: TRBV27; clone size: NA; D gene: TRBD2; J gene: TRBJ2-7; CDR3 protein: CASSPSSGTSYEQYF; CDR3 DNA: TGTGCCAGCAGCCCCTCGAGCGGGACCTCCTACGAGCAGTACTTC
V gene: TRBV11-2; clone size: NA; D gene: NA; J gene: TRBJ1-2; CDR3 protein: CASTSLRSLYGYTF; CDR3 DNA: TGTGCCAGCACCTCCTTGCGGAGCCTCTATGGCTACACCTTC
V gene: TRBV10-3; clone size: NA; D gene: NA; J gene: TRBJ2-5; CDR3 protein: CAISGGHPGETQYF; CDR3 DNA: TGTGCCATCAGTGGGGGACACCCGGGAGAGACCCAGTACTTC
V gene: TRBV6-5; clone size: NA; D gene: NA; J gene: TRBJ1-5; CDR3 protein: CASRWTVNQPQHF; CDR3 DNA: TGTGCCAGCAGGTGGACAGTAAATCAGCCCCAGCATTTT
V gene: TRBV9; clone size: NA; D gene: NA; J gene: TRBJ2-1; CDR3 protein: CASSAGRSSYNEQFF; CDR3 DNA: TGTGCCAGCAGCGCCGGCAGGAGCTCCTACAATGAGCAGTTCTTC
V gene: TRBV19; clone size: NA; D gene: NA; J gene: TRBJ2-2; CDR3 protein: CASRIRDIYTGELFF; CDR3 DNA: TGTGCCAGTAGGATCCGGGACATTTACACCGGGGAGCTGTTTTTT
V gene: TRBV13; clone size: NA; D gene: TRBD2; J gene: TRBJ2-7; CDR3 protein: CASSISLPRTSGRFTYEQYF; CDR3 DNA: TGTGCCAGCAGCATAAGCCTACCCCGGACTAGCGGGAGGTTCACCTACGAGCAGTACTTC
V gene: TRBV27; clone size: NA; D gene: NA; J gene: TRBJ2-7; CDR3 protein: CAVRVGYEQYF; CDR3 DNA: TGTGCCGTGAGGGTCGGGTACGAGCAGTACTTC
V gene: TRBV5-6; clone size: NA; D gene: NA; J gene: TRBJ2-3; CDR3 protein: CASSLVRTTSTDTQYF; CDR3 DNA: TGTGCCAGCAGCTTGGTCAGGACCACTAGCACAGATACGCAGTATTTT
V gene: TRBV9; clone size: NA; D gene: NA; J gene: TRBJ2-5; CDR3 protein: CASSVQGWGETQYF; CDR3 DNA: TGTGCCAGCAGCGTTCAGGGTTGGGGGGAGACCCAGTACTTC
V gene: TRBV5-1; clone size: NA; D gene: TRBD2; J gene: TRBJ2-5; CDR3 protein: CASSATGTSAETQYF; CDR3 DNA: TGCGCCAGCAGCGCGACCGGGACTAGCGCAGAGACCCAGTACTTC
V gene: TRBV9; clone size: few; D gene: NA; J gene: TRBJ2-5; CDR3 protein: CASSVTHYQETQYF; CDR3 DNA: TGTGCCAGCAGCGTGACTCATTACCAAGAGACCCAGTACTTC
V gene: TRBV10-1; clone size: few; D gene: NA; J gene: TRBJ1-1; CDR3 protein: CASSDRKNGGTEAFF; CDR3 DNA: TGCGCCAGCAGTGACCGAAAAAACGGGGGGACTGAAGCTTTCTTT
V gene: TRBV7-9; clone size: NA; D gene: TRBD1; J gene: TRBJ2-1; CDR3 protein: CASSTSVGQGADEQFF; CDR3 DNA: TGTGCCAGCAGCACGAGTGTGGGACAGGGGGCGGATGAGCAGTTCTTC
V gene: TRBV5-1; clone size: NA; D gene: NA; J gene: TRBJ2-3; CDR3 protein: CASSSTDTQYF; CDR3 DNA: TGCGCCAGCAGCTCCACAGATACGCAGTATTTT
V gene: TRBV5-1; clone size: NA; D gene: NA; J gene: TRBJ1-1; CDR3 protein: CASSFQGMPEAFF; CDR3 DNA: TGCGCCAGCAGCTTCCAGGGGATGCCTGAAGCTTTCTTT
V gene: TRBV5-1; clone size: NA; D gene: NA; J gene: TRBJ2-5; CDR3 protein: CASSLVIEQETQYF; CDR3 DNA: TGCGCCAGCAGCTTGGTTATAGAACAAGAGACCCAGTACTTC
V gene: TRBV6-1; clone size: NA; D gene: NA; J gene: TRBJ2-2; CDR3 protein: CASSERAIAHTGELFF; CDR3 DNA: TGTGCCAGCAGTGAACGTGCAATAGCCCACACCGGGGAGCTGTTTTTT
V gene: TRBV9; clone size: NA; D gene: NA; J gene: TRBJ2-7; CDR3 protein: CASSVDGDEQYF; CDR3 DNA: TGTGCCAGCAGCGTAGACGGGGACGAGCAGTACTTC